The rows below give T cell receptor beta chains drawn from one sample of a study of cytomegalovirus exposure and HLA in healthy donors. Some clones are missing from TCRdb's copy, which holds only in-frame ones; the method was immunoSEQ multiplex PCR. The sample includes 85,000 to 100,000 clones, approximately 64% of them seen just once. Sequenced input: PBMCs. The receptor source for this set is a man in his sixties in good health and CMV-seronegative. Each CDR3 is given with its conserved first and last residue. The order of the fields is V gene, D gene, CDR3 length, J gene, clone size, CDR3 protein, CDR3 DNA. The D gene is left open where the match is weak. Some rows have no size entry. The others give once, few or many, or a class for an expanded clone.

TRBV6-5	NA	12	TRBJ2-3	few	CASSYSTDQQYF	TGTGCCAGCAGTTACTCTACAGATCAGCAGTATTTT
TRBV19	TRBD2	14	TRBJ2-5	NA	CASTDFAGEETQYF	TGTGCCAGTACTGACTTCGCGGGGGAAGAGACCCAGTACTTC
TRBV29-1	NA	11	TRBJ1-4	few	CSVEQGEKLFF	TGCAGCGTTGAACAGGGTGAAAAACTGTTTTTT
TRBV6-5	NA	16	TRBJ1-2	NA	CASSYSDDRNRVGYTF	TGTGCCAGCAGTTACTCGGACGACAGAAACCGAGTGGGCTACACCTTC
TRBV29-1	TRBD2	15	TRBJ2-3	NA	CSVEGLAGGTDTQYF	TGCAGCGTTGAGGGACTAGCGGGAGGGACAGATACGCAGTATTTT
TRBV28	TRBD1	14	TRBJ1-3	NA	CASSPGQSGNTIYF	TGTGCCAGCAGTCCGGGACAGAGTGGAAACACCATATATTTT
TRBV19	NA	15	TRBJ1-4	NA	CASFSGQTSNEKLFF	TGTGCCAGTTTTAGCGGACAAACCTCTAATGAAAAACTGTTTTTT
TRBV7-9	TRBD2	17	TRBJ2-2	NA	CASSLLAGGLNTGELFF	TGTGCCAGCAGCTTACTAGCGGGGGGTCTGAACACCGGGGAGCTGTTTTTT
TRBV30	TRBD1	12	TRBJ2-5	few	CAAGQGGETQYF	TGTGCCGCGGGACAGGGGGGAGAGACCCAGTACTTC
TRBV5-1	NA	13	TRBJ2-7	NA	CASRRSRTYEQYF	TGCGCCAGCCGCCGGAGTCGGACCTACGAGCAGTACTTC
TRBV7-9	NA	16	TRBJ2-3	few	CASSLGYGRGTDTQYF	TGTGCCAGCAGCTTAGGCTATGGCAGGGGCACAGATACGCAGTATTTT
TRBV5-4	NA	17	TRBJ2-6	few	CASSPFGLYSGANVLTF	TGTGCCAGCAGCCCCTTCGGGTTATACTCTGGGGCCAACGTCCTGACTTTC
TRBV19	NA	15	TRBJ1-5	NA	CASSNLAISNQPQHF	TGTGCCAGTAGTAACCTCGCGATTAGCAATCAGCCCCAGCATTTT
TRBV5-1	TRBD2	15	TRBJ2-7	NA	CASSHGLAGPYEQYF	TGCGCCAGCAGCCATGGACTAGCGGGTCCCTACGAGCAGTACTTC
TRBV13	NA	16	TRBJ2-1	NA	CASSSTVGGPYNEQFF	TGTGCCAGCAGCTCGACCGTGGGAGGCCCCTACAATGAGCAGTTCTTC
TRBV5-1	TRBD1	13	TRBJ1-2	few	CASSLGTGSGYTF	TGCGCCAGCAGCTTGGGGACAGGAAGTGGCTACACCTTC
TRBV2	TRBD2	12	TRBJ2-2	few	CASGGGSGELFF	TGTGCCAGCGGGGGGGGATCCGGGGAGCTGTTTTTT
TRBV30	NA	17	TRBJ1-1	NA	CAWSVQFGGLLNTEAFF	TGTGCCTGGAGTGTACAATTTGGTGGTTTACTGAACACTGAAGCTTTCTTT
TRBV6-4	NA	15	TRBJ2-3	NA	CASSAGGTSTDTQYF	TGTGCCAGCAGTGCTGGCGGGACTAGCACAGATACGCAGTATTTT
TRBV5-1	NA	18	TRBJ1-2	NA	CASSLAVVSGVAVYGYTF	TGCGCCAGCAGCTTGGCCGTGGTTTCAGGGGTCGCCGTCTATGGCTACACCTTC
TRBV4-2	NA	17	TRBJ2-6	NA	CASSQDLTSSGANVLTF	TGTGCCAGCAGCCAAGATCTTACCAGCTCTGGGGCCAACGTCCTGACTTTC
TRBV29-1	NA	17	TRBJ2-6	NA	CSVEARGWSSGANVLTF	TGCAGCGTTGAGGCCAGGGGCTGGAGCTCTGGGGCCAACGTCCTGACTTTC
TRBV6-4	NA	15	TRBJ2-1	NA	CASSEGQSSYNEQFF	TGTGCCAGCAGTGAGGGGCAGAGCTCCTACAATGAGCAGTTCTTC
TRBV10-3	NA	17	TRBJ2-2	NA	CAISDWAGARNTGELFF	TGTGCCATCAGTGATTGGGCAGGGGCGAGGAACACCGGGGAGCTGTTTTTT
TRBV18	NA	13	TRBJ1-5	NA	CASSRDSVRPQHF	TGTGCCAGCTCACGTGACAGTGTCAGGCCCCAGCATTTT
TRBV19	NA	14	TRBJ2-7	NA	CASSVQGSSYEQYF	TGTGCCAGTAGTGTCCAGGGGAGCTCCTACGAGCAGTACTTC
TRBV28	TRBD1	15	TRBJ1-4	NA	CASSLPGTGDEKLFF	TGTGCCAGCAGTTTGCCCGGGACAGGGGATGAAAAACTGTTTTTT
TRBV19	NA	14	TRBJ2-7	few	CATSLRGFVYEQYF	TGTGCCACCTCGTTGCGGGGTTTCGTTTACGAGCAGTACTTC
TRBV6-1	NA	14	TRBJ1-5	NA	CASSEVVPWQPQHF	TGTGCCAGCAGTGAAGTAGTCCCTTGGCAGCCCCAGCATTTT
TRBV6-1	TRBD2	15	TRBJ2-1	NA	CASRKEAGGALFQFF	TGTGCCAGCAGAAAAGAGGCGGGAGGGGCCTTATTCCAGTTCTTC
TRBV5-1	NA	14	TRBJ1-1	NA	CASSFQEENTEAFF	TGCGCCAGCAGCTTTCAGGAGGAGAACACTGAAGCTTTCTTT
TRBV5-1	TRBD2	16	TRBJ2-3	NA	CASSSSGRLSTDTQYF	TGCGCCAGCAGCTCAAGCGGGAGATTAAGCACAGATACGCAGTATTTT
TRBV6-5	NA	12	TRBJ1-1	NA	CASNGGNTEAFF	TGTGCCAGCAACGGGGGGAACACTGAAGCTTTCTTT
TRBV13	NA	19	TRBJ1-6	NA	CASSLGGAKSSSYNSPLHF	TGTGCCAGCAGCTTAGGAGGAGCGAAGTCGAGCTCCTATAATTCACCCCTCCACTTT
TRBV25-1	NA	15	TRBJ2-1	few	CASSESFGTYNEQFF	TGTGCCAGCAGTGAATCATTCGGTACCTACAATGAGCAGTTCTTC
TRBV9	NA	16	TRBJ2-5	NA	CASSVGLRGNQETQYF	TGTGCCAGCAGCGTAGGTCTGCGGGGAAACCAAGAGACCCAGTACTTC
TRBV6-1	NA	14	TRBJ1-2	NA	CASSEGPGIYGYTF	TGTGCCAGCAGTGAAGGGCCCGGGATCTATGGCTACACCTTC
TRBV9	TRBD1	15	TRBJ1-1	NA	CASSDGQAMNTEAFF	TGTGCCAGCAGCGATGGACAGGCTATGAACACTGAAGCTTTCTTT
TRBV6-6	TRBD1	16	TRBJ1-4	NA	CASRYGQVWTNEKLFF	TGTGCCAGCAGATACGGACAGGTTTGGACTAATGAAAAACTGTTTTTT
TRBV5-4	TRBD1	14	TRBJ2-7	NA	CASSSDRGLGEQYF	TGTGCCAGCAGCTCCGACAGGGGGCTAGGGGAGCAGTACTTC
TRBV19	NA	15	TRBJ2-5	medium-sized	CASKGPTTGRETQYF	TGTGCCAGTAAAGGCCCAACCACGGGTCGGGAGACCCAGTACTTC
TRBV19	NA	14	TRBJ1-1	NA	CASSSGGKVTEAFF	TGTGCCTCCAGTAGCGGGGGAAAGGTCACTGAAGCTTTCTTT
TRBV29-1	NA	12	TRBJ2-3	few	CSGSTSTDTQYF	TGCAGCGGTTCGACTAGCACAGATACGCAGTATTTT
TRBV5-1	TRBD1	13	TRBJ1-1	NA	CASSYDRVNEAFF	TGCGCCAGCAGCTACGACAGGGTTAATGAAGCTTTCTTT